These 2 T cell receptor beta chains came from one sample sequenced in a study of T-cell memory formation after mild COVID-19. Each CDR3 protein gets one entry after TCRdb re-called the 5' RACE reads with MiXCR. The sample includes around 300,000 distinct CDR3 sequences, approximately 19% seen only once; the top ten take around 20%. Sequencing was done on a sample of PBMCs or a T cell subset sorted from them (not recorded which). Every receptor here comes from a man in his late teens or twenties who had mild COVID-19 (a few samples of this study predate the infection). Cell type and time point are not known.

This clonotype appeared a few times. J is TRBJ2-1 and V is TRBV5-1; D is undetermined. From germline, CDR1 is SGHRS and CDR2 YFSETQ. There are 12 residues in the CDR3. V was pared by 1 base and J by 10 bases, with 9 bases between. CDR3 sequence: CASSLREGEQFF. The CDR3 nucleotides read TGCGCCAGCAGCTTGAGGGAAGGCGAGCAGTTCTTC.

The V call is TRBV6-2 or TRBV6-3, the J call TRBJ1-5; 7 bases fit TRBD1. Germline V CDR1 and CDR2: MNHEY, SVGEGT. Trimming cost V 10 bases and J 5 bases; bases outside gene matches: 5. The CDR3 has 12 residues. The CDR3 DNA is TGTGCCATCTCAGGGGGGTATCAGCCCCAGCATTTT. Translated: CAISGGYQPQHF.